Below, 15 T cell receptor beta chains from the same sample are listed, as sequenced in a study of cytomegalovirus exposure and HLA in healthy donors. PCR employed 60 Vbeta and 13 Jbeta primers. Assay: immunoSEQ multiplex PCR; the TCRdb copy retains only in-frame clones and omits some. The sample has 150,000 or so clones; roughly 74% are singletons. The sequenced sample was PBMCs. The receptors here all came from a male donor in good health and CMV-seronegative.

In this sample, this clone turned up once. CDR3 in amino acids: CASSEQPGEKLFF. The CDR3, as DNA: TGTGCCAGCAGTGAACAGCCAGGTGAAAAACTGTTTTTT. The J gene is TRBJ1-4, the V gene TRBV2; D is ambiguous. The CDR3 contains 13 residues. Looked up from germline, CDR1 is SNHLY and CDR2 is FYNNEI. Between the trimmed V and J ends, which lost 2 bases and 7 bases, there was a span of 8 bases.

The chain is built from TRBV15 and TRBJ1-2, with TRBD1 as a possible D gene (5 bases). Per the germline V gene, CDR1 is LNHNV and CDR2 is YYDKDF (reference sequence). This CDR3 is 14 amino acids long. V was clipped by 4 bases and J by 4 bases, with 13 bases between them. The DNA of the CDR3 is TGTGCCACCAGCACCACAGGAATACGCTATGGCTACACCTTC. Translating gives CATSTTGIRYGYTF.

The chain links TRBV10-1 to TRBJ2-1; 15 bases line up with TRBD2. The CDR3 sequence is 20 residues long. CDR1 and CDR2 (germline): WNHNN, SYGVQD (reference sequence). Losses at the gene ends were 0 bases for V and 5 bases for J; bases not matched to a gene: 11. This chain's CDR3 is CASSESSAGLAGGKNNEQFF. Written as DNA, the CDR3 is TGCGCCAGCAGTGAGTCGAGTGCGGGACTAGCGGGGGGTAAGAACAATGAGCAGTTCTTC.

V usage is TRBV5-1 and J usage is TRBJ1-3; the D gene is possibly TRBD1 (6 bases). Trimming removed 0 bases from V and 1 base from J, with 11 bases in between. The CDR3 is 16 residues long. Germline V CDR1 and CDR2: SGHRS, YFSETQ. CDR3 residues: CASSLGQAASGNTIYF. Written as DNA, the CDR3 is TGCGCCAGCAGCTTGGGACAGGCCGCGTCTGGAAACACCATATATTTT.

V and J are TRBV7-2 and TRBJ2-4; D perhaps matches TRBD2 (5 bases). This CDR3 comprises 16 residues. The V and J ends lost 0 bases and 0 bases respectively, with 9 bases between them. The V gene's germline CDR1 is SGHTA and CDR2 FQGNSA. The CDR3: CASSLALAPAKNIQYF. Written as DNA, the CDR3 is TGTGCCAGCAGCTTAGCGCTAGCACCAGCCAAAAACATTCAGTACTTC.

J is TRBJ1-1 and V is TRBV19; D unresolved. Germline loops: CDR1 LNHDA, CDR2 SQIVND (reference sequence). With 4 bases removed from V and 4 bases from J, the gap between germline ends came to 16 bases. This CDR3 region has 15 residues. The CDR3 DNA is TGTGCCAGTAGTAAAGGAGGACCTAGTGGCACTGAAGCTTTCTTT. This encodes CASSKGGPSGTEAFF.

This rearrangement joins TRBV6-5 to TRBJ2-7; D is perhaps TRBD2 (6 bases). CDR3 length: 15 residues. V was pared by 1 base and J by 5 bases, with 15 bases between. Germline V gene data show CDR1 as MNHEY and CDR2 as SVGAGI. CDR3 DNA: TGTGCCAGCAGTTACTTGGGACTCTCCGTAAACGAGCAGTACTTC. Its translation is CASSYLGLSVNEQYF.

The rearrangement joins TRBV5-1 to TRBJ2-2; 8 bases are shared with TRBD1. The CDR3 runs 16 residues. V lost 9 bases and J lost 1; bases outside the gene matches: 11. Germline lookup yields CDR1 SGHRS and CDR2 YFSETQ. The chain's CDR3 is CATRSPGQGNTGELFF. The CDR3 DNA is TGCGCCACCCGCTCCCCCGGACAGGGGAACACCGGGGAGCTGTTTTTT.

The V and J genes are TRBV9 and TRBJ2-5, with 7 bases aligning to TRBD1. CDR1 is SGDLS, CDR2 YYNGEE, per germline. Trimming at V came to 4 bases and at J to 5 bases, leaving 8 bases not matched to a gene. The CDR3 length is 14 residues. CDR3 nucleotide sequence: TGTGCCAGCAGCCCTGGGACAGCCTGGGAGACCCAGTACTTC. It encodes CASSPGTAWETQYF.

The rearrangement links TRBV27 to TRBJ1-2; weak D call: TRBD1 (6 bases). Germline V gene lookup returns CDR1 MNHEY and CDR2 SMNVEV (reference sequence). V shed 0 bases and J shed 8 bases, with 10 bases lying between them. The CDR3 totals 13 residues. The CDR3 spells CASSLSGGGGYTF. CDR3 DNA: TGTGCCAGCAGTTTATCAGGGGGTGGGGGCTACACCTTC.

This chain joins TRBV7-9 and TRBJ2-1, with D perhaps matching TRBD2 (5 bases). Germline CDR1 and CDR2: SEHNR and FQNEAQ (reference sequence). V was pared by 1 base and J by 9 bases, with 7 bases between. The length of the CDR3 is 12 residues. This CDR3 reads CASSLDGVEQFF. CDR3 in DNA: TGTGCCAGCAGCTTAGACGGGGTTGAGCAGTTCTTC.

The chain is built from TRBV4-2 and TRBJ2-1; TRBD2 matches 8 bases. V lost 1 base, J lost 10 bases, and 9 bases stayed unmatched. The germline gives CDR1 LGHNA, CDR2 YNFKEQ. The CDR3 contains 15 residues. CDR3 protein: CASSQAGGAGEEQFF. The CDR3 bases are TGTGCCAGCAGCCAAGCCGGGGGGGCCGGGGAGGAGCAGTTCTTC.

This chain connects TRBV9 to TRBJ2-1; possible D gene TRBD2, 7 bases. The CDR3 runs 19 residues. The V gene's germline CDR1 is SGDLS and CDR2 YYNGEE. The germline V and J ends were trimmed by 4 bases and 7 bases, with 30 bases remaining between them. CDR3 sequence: CASSSSMRGGPQLWNEQFF. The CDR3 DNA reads TGTGCCAGCAGCTCATCAATGAGGGGGGGGCCCCAATTATGGAATGAGCAGTTCTTC.

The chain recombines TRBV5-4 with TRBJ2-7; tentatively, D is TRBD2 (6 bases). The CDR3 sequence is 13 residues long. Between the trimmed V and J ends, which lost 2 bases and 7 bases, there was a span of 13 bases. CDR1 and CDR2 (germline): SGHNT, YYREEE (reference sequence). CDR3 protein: CASSFDRGMEQYF. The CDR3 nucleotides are TGTGCCAGCAGCTTCGACCGGGGGATGGAGCAGTACTTC.

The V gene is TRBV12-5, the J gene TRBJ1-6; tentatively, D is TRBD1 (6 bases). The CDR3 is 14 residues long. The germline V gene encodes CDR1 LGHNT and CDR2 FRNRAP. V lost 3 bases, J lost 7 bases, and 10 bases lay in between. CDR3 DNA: TGTGCTAGTGGTTTCAGGGGACCCAATTCACCCCTCCACTTT. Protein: CASGFRGPNSPLHF.